Each of the 19 T cell receptor beta chains below was sequenced from the same sample in a study of T cell repertoires in cytomegalovirus infection. TCRdb reprocessed the reads with MiXCR, giving one entry per CDR3 protein. In the table there are some 62,000 distinct CDR3 sequences, 20% of which are singletons. These TCRs are of unknown antigen specificity. This specimen consisted of CD8+ T cells from cultured PBMCs, obtained from culture after CMV antigen stimulation. These receptors were taken from a human donor in good health (CMV status not recorded). Some clones in this sample may be carry-over from other donors' samples.

The rearrangement joins TRBV6-6 to TRBJ2-3; 9 bases line up with TRBD2. This CDR3 comprises 18 residues. Germline-derived CDR1 and CDR2 are MNHNY and SVGAGI (reference sequence). After removal of 6 bases from V and 6 bases from J, the junction contained 19 bases not matched to a gene. Written as DNA, the CDR3 is TGTGCCAGCAGCGCTTACCTTAGCGGGGGATCGAGCCATGATACGCAGTATTTT. Its translation: CASSAYLSGGSSHDTQYF.

This clonotype showed up just once. The chain recombines TRBV6-1 with TRBJ1-5, with a tentative D call TRBD1 (5 bases). With 5 bases removed from V and 2 bases from J, the gap between germline ends came to 19 bases. The germline gives CDR1 MNHNS, CDR2 SASEGT. CDR3 length: 17 amino acids. The CDR3 sequence is CASSPSRVRGGNQPQHF. In nucleotides, the CDR3 is TGTGCCAGCAGTCCCAGCAGGGTGAGAGGCGGCAATCAGCCCCAGCATTTT.

This clonotype has more than one count but fewer than ten. The chain is built from TRBV12-3 or TRBV12-4 and TRBJ2-3; no clear D. The V end was cut by 2 bases, the J end by 6 bases, with 18 bases between. The CDR3 is made up of 16 amino acids. Here the CDR3 DNA reads TGTGCCAGCAGTTTAAAAAACAGACCTACTACGGATACGCAGTATTTT. It yields the protein CASSLKNRPTTDTQYF.

The V call is TRBV28, the J call TRBJ2-1; tentatively, D is TRBD2 (7 bases). Trimming stripped 7 bases from V and 3 bases from J, with 16 bases between. Germline assignment: CDR1 MDHEN and CDR2 SYDVKM. This CDR3 contains 15 residues. The CDR3: CASTTAGAVYNEQFF. DNA for the CDR3: TGTGCCAGCACCACCGCGGGGGCCGTCTACAATGAGCAGTTCTTC.

This clonotype was detected only a few times. This sequence joins TRBV11-2 and TRBJ2-5; TRBD1 agrees at 7 bases. V lost 2 bases, J lost 10 bases, and 10 bases stayed unmatched. Germline values: CDR1 SGHAT, CDR2 FQNNGV. The CDR3 has 14 residues. CDR3 sequence: CASSLLGQGEYQYF. The CDR3 DNA follows: TGTGCCAGCAGCTTACTCGGGCAGGGGGAGTACCAGTACTTC.

J is TRBJ1-5 and V is TRBV4-1, with 11 bases fitting TRBD1. Trimming removed 0 bases from V and 0 bases from J; junction bases left unmatched: 4. The CDR3 is made up of 18 amino acids. Germline V gives CDR1 MGHRA, CDR2 YSYEKL. The CDR3 sequence is CASSQEVGQGVSNQPQHF. The CDR3 nucleotides are TGCGCCAGCAGCCAAGAAGTGGGACAGGGGGTTAGCAATCAGCCCCAGCATTTT.

The genes are TRBV5-8 and TRBJ2-3; D call uncertain. With 2 bases removed from V and 3 bases from J, the gap between germline ends came to 13 bases. Germline CDR1 and CDR2: SGHTS and YDEGEE. CDR3 length equals 15 residues. The CDR3 bases are TGTGCCAGCAGCTTTGGTTTAATCCCTACAGATACGCAGTATTTT. Its protein product is CASSFGLIPTDTQYF.

This chain connects TRBV7-9 to TRBJ2-7; D perhaps matches TRBD2 (6 bases). The CDR3 is made up of 13 amino acids. V lost 1 base and J lost 7, with 11 bases in between. Germline V gives CDR1 SEHNR, CDR2 FQNEAQ (reference sequence). The CDR3 loop reads CASSLVGGEEQYF. Written as DNA, the CDR3 is TGTGCCAGCAGCTTAGTCGGAGGGGAAGAGCAGTACTTC.

The V and J genes are TRBV29-1 and TRBJ2-7; D is unresolved. CDR3 size: 14 residues. The germline V and J ends were trimmed by 3 bases and 1 base, with 13 bases remaining between them. Germline values: CDR1 SQVTM, CDR2 ANQGSEA. The chain's CDR3 is CSVESSQGSYEQYF. The CDR3 DNA sequence: TGCAGCGTTGAGAGTTCGCAAGGATCCTACGAGCAGTACTTC.

This rearrangement joins TRBV4-1 to TRBJ1-1; D gene unclear. Per germline, CDR1 MGHRA and CDR2 YSYEKL. The CDR3 is made up of 16 amino acids. V lost 0 bases and J 5 bases, leaving 16 bases between the germline ends. The CDR3 loop is CASSQDRLLVGTEAFF. CDR3 DNA sequence: TGCGCCAGCAGCCAAGACAGGCTATTGGTGGGGACTGAAGCTTTCTTT.

The chain combines TRBV6-1 with TRBJ2-6, with D possibly being TRBD2 (5 bases). With 4 bases removed from V and 0 bases from J, the gap between germline ends came to 10 bases. Germline-derived CDR1 and CDR2 are MNHNS and SASEGT. The CDR3 is 16 residues long. The CDR3 loop reads CASSAFGGSGANVLTF. The DNA of the CDR3 is TGTGCCAGCAGTGCCTTCGGAGGCTCTGGGGCCAACGTCCTGACTTTC.

This clonotype was detected a few times. The V gene is TRBV6-5, the J gene TRBJ1-4, with a tentative D call TRBD1 (5 bases). The V end lost 2 bases, the J end lost 8 bases, and 12 bases lay between the germline ends. Germline V lookup: CDR1 MNHEY, CDR2 SVGAGI. This CDR3 comprises 14 residues. CDR3 nucleotides: TGTGCCAGCAGTTACGAAGGGTCAGGGGAAAAACTGTTTTTT. Encoded protein: CASSYEGSGEKLFF.

The chain combines TRBV7-9 with TRBJ2-1; the match to TRBD2 covers 7 bases. The V segment lost 3 bases and the J segment 10 bases; nucleotides outside the gene matches: 12. Germline V gene sequence: CDR1 SEHNR, CDR2 FQNEAQ (reference sequence). The CDR3 loop spans 15 amino acids. CDR3 DNA sequence: TGTGCCAGCAGCTTTATCAGTCGTAGCGGGTACGAGCAGTTCTTC. It specifies CASSFISRSGYEQFF.

This clonotype has just a few counts. The chain combines TRBV7-2 with TRBJ2-1; 7 bases match TRBD1. Germline trimming cut 4 bases from V and 3 bases from J; bases unmatched to any gene: 3. The CDR3 extends over 14 amino acids. Germline-derived CDR1 and CDR2 are SGHTA and FQGNSA. The CDR3 spells CASSYRDSYNEQFF. As DNA, the CDR3 is TGTGCCAGCAGCTACCGGGACAGCTACAATGAGCAGTTCTTC.

The rearrangement links TRBV7-3 to TRBJ2-1; perhaps D is TRBD1 or TRBD2 (5 bases each). The CDR3 has 15 residues. Between the trimmed V and J ends, which lost 5 bases and 6 bases, there was a span of 17 bases. Germline V lookup: CDR1 SGHTA, CDR2 FQGTGA. The DNA of the CDR3 is TGTGCCAGCAGCCCTTCGACGGGGACCATCAATGAGCAGTTCTTC. It specifies CASSPSTGTINEQFF.

The chain links TRBV6-5 to TRBJ1-1, with D maybe TRBD1 (6 bases). Trimming pared 0 bases from V and 2 bases from J, leaving 10 bases between. The CDR3 length is 15 residues. The germline CDR1 and CDR2 sequences are MNHEY and SVGAGI. The CDR3 DNA is TGTGCCAGCAGTTACTCGAAGGGGGGTAACACTGAAGCTTTCTTT. Translation: CASSYSKGGNTEAFF.

This clonotype has just a few counts. This chain connects TRBV18 to TRBJ1-4; D gene ambiguous. The CDR3 is made up of 10 amino acids. V dropped 4 bases and J dropped 8 bases, with 2 bases sitting between them. The germline CDR1 and CDR2 sequences are KGHSH and LQKENI. The CDR3 reads CASSLEKLFF. In DNA, the CDR3 is TGTGCCAGCTCACTGGAAAAACTGTTTTTT.

The genes are TRBV6-6 and TRBJ2-1, with 7 bases lining up with TRBD1. The CDR3 has 13 residues. The germline gives CDR1 MNHNY, CDR2 SVGAGI (reference sequence). J lost 7 bases, V lost 7 bases, and 7 bases had no gene match. Here the CDR3 reads CASNLGGWNEQFF. CDR3 nucleotide sequence: TGTGCCAGCAACTTAGGGGGCTGGAATGAGCAGTTCTTC.

This clonotype was picked up many times. The rearrangement joins TRBV7-2 to TRBJ2-7; TRBD1 or TRBD2 may be the D gene (5 bases each). CDR1 SGHTA and CDR2 FQGNSA come from the germline V gene. This CDR3 spans 13 amino acids. Trimming shortened V by 6 bases and J by 3 bases, and 12 bases separated the two germline ends. The CDR3 coding sequence is TGTGCCAGCAGGCCGAGGGACCGCTACGAGCAGTACTTC. As protein: CASRPRDRYEQYF.